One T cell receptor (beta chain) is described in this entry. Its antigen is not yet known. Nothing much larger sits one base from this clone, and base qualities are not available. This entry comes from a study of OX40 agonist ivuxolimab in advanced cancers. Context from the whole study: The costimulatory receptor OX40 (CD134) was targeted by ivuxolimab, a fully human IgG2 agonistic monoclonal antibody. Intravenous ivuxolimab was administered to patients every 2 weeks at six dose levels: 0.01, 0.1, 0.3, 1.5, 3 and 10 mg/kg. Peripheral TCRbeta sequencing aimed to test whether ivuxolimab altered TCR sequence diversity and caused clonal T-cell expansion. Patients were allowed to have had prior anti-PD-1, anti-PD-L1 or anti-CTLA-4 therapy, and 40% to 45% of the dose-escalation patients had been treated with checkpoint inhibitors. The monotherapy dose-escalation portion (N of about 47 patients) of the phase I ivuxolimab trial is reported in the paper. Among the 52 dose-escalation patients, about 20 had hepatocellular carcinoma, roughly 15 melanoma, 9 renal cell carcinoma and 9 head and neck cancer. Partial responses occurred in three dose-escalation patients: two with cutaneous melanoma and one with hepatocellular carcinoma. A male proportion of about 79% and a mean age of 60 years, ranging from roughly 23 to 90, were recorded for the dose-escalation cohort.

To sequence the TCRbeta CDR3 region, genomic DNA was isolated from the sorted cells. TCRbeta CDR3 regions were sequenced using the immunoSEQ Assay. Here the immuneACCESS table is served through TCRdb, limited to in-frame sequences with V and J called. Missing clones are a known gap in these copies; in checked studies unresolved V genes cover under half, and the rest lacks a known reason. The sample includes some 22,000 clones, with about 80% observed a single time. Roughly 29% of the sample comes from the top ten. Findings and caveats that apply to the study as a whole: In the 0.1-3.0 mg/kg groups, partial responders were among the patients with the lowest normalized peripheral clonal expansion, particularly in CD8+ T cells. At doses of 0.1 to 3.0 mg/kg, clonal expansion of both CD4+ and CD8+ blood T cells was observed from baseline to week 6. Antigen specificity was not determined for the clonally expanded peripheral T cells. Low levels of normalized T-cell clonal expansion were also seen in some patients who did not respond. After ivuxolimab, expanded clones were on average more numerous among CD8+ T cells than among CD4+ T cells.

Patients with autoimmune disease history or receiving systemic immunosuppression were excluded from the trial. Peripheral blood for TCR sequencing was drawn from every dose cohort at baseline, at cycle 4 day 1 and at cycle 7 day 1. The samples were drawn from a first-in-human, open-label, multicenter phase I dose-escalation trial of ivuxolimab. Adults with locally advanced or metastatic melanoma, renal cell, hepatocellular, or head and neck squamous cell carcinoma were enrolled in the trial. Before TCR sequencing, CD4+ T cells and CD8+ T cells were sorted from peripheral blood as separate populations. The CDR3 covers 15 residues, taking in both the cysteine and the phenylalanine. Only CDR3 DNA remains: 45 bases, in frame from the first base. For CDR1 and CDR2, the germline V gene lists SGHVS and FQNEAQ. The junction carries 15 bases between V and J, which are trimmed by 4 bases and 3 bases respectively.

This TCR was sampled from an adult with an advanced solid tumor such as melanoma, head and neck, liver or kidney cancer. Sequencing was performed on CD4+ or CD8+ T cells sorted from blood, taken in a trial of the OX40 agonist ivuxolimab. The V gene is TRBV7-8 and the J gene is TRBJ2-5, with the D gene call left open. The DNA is TGTGCCAGCAGCTCAACCCTGCACCAGGAAGAGACCCAGTACTTC. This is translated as CASSSTLHQEETQYF.